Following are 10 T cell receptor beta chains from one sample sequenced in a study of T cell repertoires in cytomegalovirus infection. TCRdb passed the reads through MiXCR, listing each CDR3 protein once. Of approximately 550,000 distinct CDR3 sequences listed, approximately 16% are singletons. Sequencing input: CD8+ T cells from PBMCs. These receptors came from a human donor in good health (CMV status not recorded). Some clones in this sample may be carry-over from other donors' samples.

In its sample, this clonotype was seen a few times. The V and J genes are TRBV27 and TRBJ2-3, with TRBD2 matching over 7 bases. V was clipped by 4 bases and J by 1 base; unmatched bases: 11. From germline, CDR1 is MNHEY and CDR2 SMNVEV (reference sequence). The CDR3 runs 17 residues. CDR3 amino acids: CASSYDGVGGGTDTQYF. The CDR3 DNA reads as TGTGCCAGCAGTTACGACGGGGTGGGGGGGGGCACAGATACGCAGTATTTT.

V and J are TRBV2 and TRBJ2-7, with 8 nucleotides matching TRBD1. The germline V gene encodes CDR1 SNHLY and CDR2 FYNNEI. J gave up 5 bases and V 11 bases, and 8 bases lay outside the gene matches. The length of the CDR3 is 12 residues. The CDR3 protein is CASTGGMNEQYF. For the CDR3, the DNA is TGTGCCTCTACAGGGGGAATGAACGAGCAGTACTTC.

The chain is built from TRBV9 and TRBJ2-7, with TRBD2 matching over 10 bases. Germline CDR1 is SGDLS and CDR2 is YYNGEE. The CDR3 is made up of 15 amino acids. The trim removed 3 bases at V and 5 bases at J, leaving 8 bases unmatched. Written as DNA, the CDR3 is TGTGCCAGCAGCGCGAGCGGGAGGGCCCTTGACGAGCAGTACTTC. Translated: CASSASGRALDEQYF.

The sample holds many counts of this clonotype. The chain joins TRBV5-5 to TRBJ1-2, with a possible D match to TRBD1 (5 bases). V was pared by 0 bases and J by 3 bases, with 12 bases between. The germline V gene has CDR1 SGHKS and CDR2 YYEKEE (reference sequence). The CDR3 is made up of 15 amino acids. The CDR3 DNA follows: TGTGCCAGCAGCTTGGATGTGGGGGGATACTATGGCTACACCTTC. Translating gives CASSLDVGGYYGYTF. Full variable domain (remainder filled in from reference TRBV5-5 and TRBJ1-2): DAGVTQSPTHLIKTRGQQVTLRCSPISGHKSVSWYQQVLGQGPQFIFQYYEKEERGRGNFPDRFSARQFPNYSSELNVNALLLGDSALYLCASSLDVGGYYGYTFGSGTRLTVV.

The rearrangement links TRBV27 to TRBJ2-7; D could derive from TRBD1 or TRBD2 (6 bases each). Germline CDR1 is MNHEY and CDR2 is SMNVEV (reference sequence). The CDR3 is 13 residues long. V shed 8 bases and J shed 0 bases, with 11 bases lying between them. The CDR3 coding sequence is TGTGCCAGCGCCTGGGGGGCCTCCTACGAGCAGTACTTC. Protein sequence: CASAWGASYEQYF.

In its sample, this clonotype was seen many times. CDR3 nucleotides: TGTGCCAGCAGCTACTTAGGGCGTTCTCCCACAGATACGCAGTATTTT. Translating it yields CASSYLGRSPTDTQYF. The V call is TRBV7-3, the J call TRBJ2-3; D is undetermined. The CDR3 covers 16 residues. V gave up 4 bases and J gave up 2 bases, with 16 bases separating them. Germline CDR1 SGHTA, CDR2 FQGTGA.

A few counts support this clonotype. The CDR3 loop is CASSEGRGFNQPQHF. The CDR3 region has the DNA TGTGCCAGCAGTGAAGGCAGGGGGTTCAATCAGCCCCAGCATTTT. V is TRBV6-1 and J is TRBJ1-5; 7 positions match TRBD1. The V and J ends lost 1 base and 3 bases, in that order; junction bases with no gene match: 3. The CDR3 is made up of 15 amino acids. Per the germline V gene, CDR1 is MNHNS and CDR2 is SASEGT.

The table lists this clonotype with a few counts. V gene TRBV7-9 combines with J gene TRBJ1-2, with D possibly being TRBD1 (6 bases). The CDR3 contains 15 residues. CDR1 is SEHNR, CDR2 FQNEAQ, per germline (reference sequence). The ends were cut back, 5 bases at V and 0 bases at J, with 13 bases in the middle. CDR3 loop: CASSITGSTNYGYTF. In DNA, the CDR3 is TGTGCCAGCAGCATCACAGGGTCAACTAACTATGGCTACACCTTC.

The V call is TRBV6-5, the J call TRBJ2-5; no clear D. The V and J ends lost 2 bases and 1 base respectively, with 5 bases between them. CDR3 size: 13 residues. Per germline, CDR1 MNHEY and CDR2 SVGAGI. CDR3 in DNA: TGTGCCAGCAGTTACAACAGCCAAGAGACCCAGTACTTC. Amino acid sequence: CASSYNSQETQYF.

The CDR3 region has the DNA TGTGCCAGCAGTTATAGTAGCGGGAGCTCCTACGAGCAGTACTTC. It codes for CASSYSSGSSYEQYF. This chain uses TRBV6-5 with TRBJ2-7, with 9 bases matching TRBD2. CDR3 size: 15 residues. V was clipped by 3 bases and J by 0 bases; unmatched bases: 3. Per the germline V gene, CDR1 is MNHEY and CDR2 is SVGAGI.